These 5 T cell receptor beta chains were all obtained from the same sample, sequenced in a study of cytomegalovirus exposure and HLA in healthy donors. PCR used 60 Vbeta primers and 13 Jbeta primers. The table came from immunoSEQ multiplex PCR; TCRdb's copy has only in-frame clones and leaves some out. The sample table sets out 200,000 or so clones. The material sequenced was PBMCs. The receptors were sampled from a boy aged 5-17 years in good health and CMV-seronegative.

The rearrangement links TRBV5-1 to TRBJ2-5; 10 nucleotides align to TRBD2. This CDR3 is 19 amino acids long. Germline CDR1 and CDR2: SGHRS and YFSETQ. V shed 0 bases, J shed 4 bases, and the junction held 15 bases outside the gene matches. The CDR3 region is CASSLAGGTSVDWTETQYF. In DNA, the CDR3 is TGCGCCAGCAGCTTGGCGGGGGGGACTAGCGTTGATTGGACAGAGACCCAGTACTTC. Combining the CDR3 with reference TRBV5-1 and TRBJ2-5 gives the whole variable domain KAGVTQTPRYLIKTRGQQVTLSCSPISGHRSVSWYQQTPGQGLQFLFEYFSETQRNKGNFPGRFSGRQFSNSRSEMNVSTLELGDSALYLCASSLAGGTSVDWTETQYFGPGTRLLVL.

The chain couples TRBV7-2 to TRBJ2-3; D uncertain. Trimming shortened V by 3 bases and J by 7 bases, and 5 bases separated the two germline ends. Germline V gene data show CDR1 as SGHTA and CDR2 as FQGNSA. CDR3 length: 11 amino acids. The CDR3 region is CASSLSYTQYF. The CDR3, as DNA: TGTGCCAGCAGCTTGAGCTATACGCAGTATTTT.

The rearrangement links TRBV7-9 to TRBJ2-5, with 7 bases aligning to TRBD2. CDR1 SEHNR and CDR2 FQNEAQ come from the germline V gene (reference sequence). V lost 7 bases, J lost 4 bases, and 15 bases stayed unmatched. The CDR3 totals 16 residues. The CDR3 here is CASTGGTAGTGETQYF. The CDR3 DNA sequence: TGTGCCAGCACCGGGGGGACGGCCGGAACGGGAGAGACCCAGTACTTC.

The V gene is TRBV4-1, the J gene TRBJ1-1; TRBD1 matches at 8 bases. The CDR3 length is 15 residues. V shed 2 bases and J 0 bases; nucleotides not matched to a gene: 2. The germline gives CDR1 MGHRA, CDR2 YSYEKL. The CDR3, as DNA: TGCGCCAGCAGCCAATGGACAGGGATGAACACTGAAGCTTTCTTT. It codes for CASSQWTGMNTEAFF.

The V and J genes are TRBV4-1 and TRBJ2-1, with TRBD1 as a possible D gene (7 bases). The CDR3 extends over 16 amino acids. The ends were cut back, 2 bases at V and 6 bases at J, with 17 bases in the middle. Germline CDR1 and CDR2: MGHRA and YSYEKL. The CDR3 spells CASSQYGGTAINEQFF. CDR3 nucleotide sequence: TGCGCCAGCAGCCAATACGGAGGGACAGCGATCAATGAGCAGTTCTTC.